These 10 T cell receptor beta chains share one sample of origin, sequenced in a study of T cells after yellow fever vaccination. TCRdb fed the 5' RACE reads into MiXCR, producing one record per CDR3 protein. The repertoire holds about 10,000 distinct CDR3 sequences, more than 4% seen once, with less than 2% in the top ten. Sequencing was performed on PBMCs, either bulk or a sorted T-cell subset (CD4+, CD8+, memory, or dextramer-sorted; not recorded which), taken roughly 14 days after the first yellow fever vaccination. These TCRs come from a man aged 18 to 29 who received the YFV17D yellow fever vaccine.

This clonotype was counted at least ten times. V gene TRBV7-2 combines with J gene TRBJ2-1; TRBD2 matches 10 bases. V shed 5 bases, J shed 3 bases, and the junction held 16 bases outside the gene matches. Germline loops: CDR1 SGHTA, CDR2 FQGNSA. This CDR3 has 19 amino acids. The CDR3 DNA reads as TGTGCCAGCAGCCGGAAGGACCGGAGCGGGGGGGCGATCTACAATGAGCAGTTCTTC. As protein: CASSRKDRSGGAIYNEQFF.

The sample holds many counts of this clonotype. V gene TRBV12-3 or TRBV12-4 combines with J gene TRBJ1-6, with TRBD1 as a possible D gene (5 bases). This CDR3 region has 15 residues. Trimming removed 6 bases at V and 7 bases at J, with 16 bases between. In DNA form, the CDR3 reads TGTGCCAGCAGCTCCCAGGGTTCCGTGAATTCACCCCTCCACTTT. Translating it yields CASSSQGSVNSPLHF.

In its sample, this clonotype was seen many times. CDR3 region: CATRGTGGTEAFF. The CDR3 nucleotides are TGTGCCACCAGGGGGACAGGCGGCACTGAAGCTTTCTTT. The gene calls are TRBV24-1 and TRBJ1-1, with 8 bases lining up with TRBD1. The CDR3 sequence is 13 residues long. With V trimmed by 7 bases and J by 4 bases, 4 bases remained unmatched. CDR1 and CDR2 from the germline V gene are KGHDR and SFDVKD.

At least ten counts were recorded for this clonotype. The gene calls are TRBV5-4 and TRBJ2-7, with 9 nucleotides matching TRBD1. V shed 4 bases, J shed 4 bases, and the junction held 9 bases outside the gene matches. The length of the CDR3 is 15 residues. Germline V CDR1 and CDR2: SGHNT, YYREEE (reference sequence). The CDR3 is CASSLPGTGTYEQYF. DNA of the CDR3: TGTGCCAGCAGCCTACCTGGGACAGGGACATACGAGCAGTACTTC.

This clonotype was detected many times. The chain couples TRBV7-2 to TRBJ2-1; the D gene could be TRBD1 or TRBD2 (5 bases each). The V end was cut by 0 bases, the J end by 6 bases, with 9 bases between. Per germline, CDR1 SGHTA and CDR2 FQGNSA. CDR3 length: 14 residues. CDR3 protein: CASSLAGDLNEQFF. The CDR3 bases are TGTGCCAGCAGCTTAGCGGGGGACCTCAATGAGCAGTTCTTC.

By frequency in the sample, this clonotype is medium-sized. V gene TRBV7-9 combines with J gene TRBJ1-5, with D possibly being TRBD1 (6 bases). This CDR3 has 18 residues. V lost 4 bases, J lost 4 bases, and 23 bases lay in between. Germline V lookup: CDR1 SEHNR, CDR2 FQNEAQ (reference sequence). The CDR3 DNA reads TGTGCCAGCAGCTCCGATCCGGGGGCGCTTGGAAGGAATCAGCCCCAGCATTTT. Protein: CASSSDPGALGRNQPQHF.

This clonotype was seen at least ten times. The V call is TRBV7-2, the J call TRBJ1-4; D perhaps matches TRBD1 (5 bases). Germline V CDR1 and CDR2: SGHTA, FQGNSA. The CDR3 consists of 14 residues. The V end lost 3 bases, the J end lost 5 bases, and 10 bases lay between the germline ends. CDR3 sequence reads: CASSLGPSNEKLFF. The DNA of the CDR3 is TGTGCCAGCAGCTTGGGGCCTTCAAATGAAAAACTGTTTTTT.

This clonotype was observed at least ten times. The gene calls are TRBV11-3 and TRBJ2-2; D uncertain. The germline gives CDR1 SGHNT, CDR2 YENEEA. The V gene lost 0 bases and the J gene lost 5 bases, with 4 bases spanning the gap. The CDR3 runs to 13 residues. The DNA for the CDR3 is TGTGCCAGCAGCTTAGAGGCGACCGGGGAGCTGTTTTTT. Translation: CASSLEATGELFF.

Many counts were recorded for this clonotype. The J gene is TRBJ2-7, the V gene TRBV15, with 8 bases identical to TRBD1. V lost 1 base, J lost 3 bases, and 8 bases stayed unmatched. There are 16 residues in the CDR3. Germline CDR1 is LNHNV and CDR2 is YYDKDF (reference sequence). The CDR3 here is CATSRGQGASDYEQYF. As DNA, the CDR3 is TGTGCCACCAGCAGAGGTCAGGGGGCGAGTGACTACGAGCAGTACTTC.

By share of the sample, this clonotype is medium-sized. CDR3 DNA: TGCGCCAGCAGCTTCGGGACAGATAATGAAAAACTGTTTTTT. It translates to CASSFGTDNEKLFF. The V gene is TRBV5-1, the J gene TRBJ1-4, with 7 bases lining up with TRBD1. Germline-derived CDR1 and CDR2 are SGHRS and YFSETQ. The ends lost 2 bases at V and 4 bases at J; junction bases unmatched: 2. CDR3 size: 14 residues.